The 5 T cell receptor beta chains below were found in one sample sequenced in a study of T-cell reconstitution after alpha-beta-depleted transplantation in children. TCRbeta library preparation incorporated unique molecular identifiers. TCRdb independently ran MiXCR on the PCR reads; one entry per CDR3 protein. There are 250,000 to 300,000 distinct CDR3 sequences in the sample; under 14% occur only once, and 20% to 25% lies in the top ten. Sequenced material: peripheral blood, taken 180 days after TCRalphabeta/CD19-depleted stem cell transplant. The receptors were sampled from a male patient aged 2-15 years who had a stem cell transplant for chronic granulomatous disease, so the T cells may come from the graft donor.

In its sample, this clonotype was seen many times. The chain joins TRBV20-1 to TRBJ2-1, with 7 positions matching TRBD2. The CDR3 loop spans 15 amino acids. V gave up 1 base and J gave up 4 bases; unmatched junction bases: 7. Per germline, CDR1 DFQATT and CDR2 SNEGSKA (reference sequence). This CDR3 reads CSARVAGVGYNEQFF. The CDR3 bases are TGCAGTGCTAGAGTGGCGGGAGTGGGGTACAATGAGCAGTTCTTC.

Points on this clonotype: A junction boundary mismatches the germline segment, possibly from a read error. The J gene is TRBJ1-1, the V gene TRBV5-1; D uncertain. Per germline, CDR1 SGHRS and CDR2 YFSETQ. There are 11 residues in the CDR3. CDR3 sequence: CSSSMNTEAFF. The CDR3 nucleotides are TGCTCCAGCTCTATGAACACTGAAGCTTTCTTT.

At least ten counts were recorded for this clonotype. This chain links TRBV15 with TRBJ1-5, with D hard to call. CDR3 length equals 15 residues. CDR1 and CDR2 from the germline V gene are LNHNV and YYDKDF (reference sequence). Trimming stripped 0 bases from V and 4 bases from J, with 10 bases between. For the CDR3, the DNA is TGTGCCACCAGCAGAGATTCTGGTCAGAATCAGCCCCAGCATTTT. It specifies CATSRDSGQNQPQHF.

This clonotype was counted many times. The chain uses TRBV7-6 and TRBJ2-7; 10 positions agree with TRBD2. In germline, CDR1 is SGHVS, CDR2 FNYEAQ. V gave up 1 base and J gave up 4 bases; unmatched junction bases: 7. CDR3 length: 16 residues. The CDR3 coding sequence is TGTGCCAGCAGCTTAGGCCAACTAGCGGGACAGTACGAGCAGTACTTC. It encodes CASSLGQLAGQYEQYF.

The sample holds many counts of this clonotype. V is TRBV5-1 and J is TRBJ2-3; tentatively, D is TRBD1 or TRBD2 (5 bases each). The CDR3 covers 15 residues. Germline V gives CDR1 SGHRS, CDR2 YFSETQ. Trimming stripped 1 base from V and 4 bases from J, with 13 bases between. Here the CDR3 reads CASSLTGMEADTQYF. The DNA for the CDR3 is TGCGCCAGCAGCTTGACAGGCATGGAGGCAGATACGCAGTATTTT. Full variable domain (outside the CDR3, taken from reference TRBV5-1 and TRBJ2-3): KAGVTQTPRYLIKTRGQQVTLSCSPISGHRSVSWYQQTPGQGLQFLFEYFSETQRNKGNFPGRFSGRQFSNSRSEMNVSTLELGDSALYLCASSLTGMEADTQYFGPGTRLTVL.